The rows below give T cell receptor beta chains drawn from one sample of a study of T cell responses to AZD1222 COVID-19 vaccine. Only in-frame clones appear in the TCRdb table, and some are missing; sequencing was by immunoSEQ multiplex PCR. The repertoire includes 150,000 to 200,000 clones, about nine tenths of them detected once, and approximately 3% sits in the top ten. This specimen consisted of peripheral blood, obtained on day 0 of AZD1222 vaccination. These receptors were taken from an adult in good health. CDR3s include the opening cysteine and the closing phenylalanine or tryptophan. The D gene is left open where the match is weak. Size values are once, few and many counts, or a class for expanded clones, and some rows have none.

V,size,J,D,CDR3,DNA
TRBV30,NA,TRBJ1-5,TRBD1,CAWATGTGDQPQHF,TGTGCCTGGGCAACCGGGACAGGGGATCAGCCCCAGCATTTT
TRBV7-2,NA,TRBJ1-2,TRBD1,CASSPRSGGDYGYTF,TGTGCCAGCAGCCCCAGGTCAGGGGGAGACTATGGCTACACCTTC
TRBV27,NA,TRBJ2-1,NA,CASTPQNQEQFF,TGTGCCAGCACCCCGCAGAATCAGGAGCAGTTCTTC
TRBV28,NA,TRBJ1-1,NA,CAGGGGSTEAFF,TGTGCCGGTGGGGGCGGAAGCACTGAAGCTTTCTTT
TRBV5-1,NA,TRBJ2-5,NA,CASSLGQPQETQYF,TGCGCCAGCAGCTTGGGACAGCCCCAAGAGACCCAGTACTTC
TRBV7-6,NA,TRBJ2-5,NA,CASSLVPGAQETQYF,TGTGCCAGCAGCTTAGTTCCAGGGGCCCAAGAGACCCAGTACTTC
TRBV14,NA,TRBJ1-2,NA,CASSHPGPNYGYTF,TGTGCCAGCAGCCACCCGGGCCCTAACTATGGCTACACCTTC
TRBV5-1,NA,TRBJ1-5,NA,CASSLGGEGGSNQPQHF,TGCGCCAGCAGCTTGGGAGGCGAGGGAGGCAGCAATCAGCCCCAGCATTTT
TRBV4-2,NA,TRBJ2-1,TRBD2,CASSQGTSGGNNEQFF,TGTGCCAGCAGCCAGGGGACTAGCGGGGGGAACAATGAGCAGTTCTTC
TRBV5-6,NA,TRBJ2-5,TRBD1,CASSLVQDRGQETQYF,TGTGCCAGCAGCTTGGTACAGGACAGGGGGCAAGAGACCCAGTACTTC
TRBV3-1/TRBV3-2,NA,TRBJ1-1,NA,CASSQDRGVTEAFF,TGTGCCAGCAGCCAAGATAGAGGGGTTACTGAAGCTTTCTTT
TRBV6-6,NA,TRBJ2-2,NA,CASSPGWGRDTGELFF,TGTGCCAGCAGCCCCGGCTGGGGCAGGGACACCGGGGAGCTGTTTTTT
TRBV6-7,NA,TRBJ2-7,TRBD1,CASSYPDRNPSYEQYF,TGTGCCAGCAGTTACCCGGACAGGAACCCTTCCTACGAGCAGTACTTC
TRBV7-9,NA,TRBJ2-7,NA,CASSLGGGQSHEQYF,TGTGCCAGCAGCTTAGGGGGCGGACAGTCCCACGAGCAGTACTTC
TRBV30,NA,TRBJ1-4,TRBD1,CAWSPIDRAMREKLFF,TGTGCCTGGAGTCCGATAGACAGGGCGATGCGAGAAAAACTGTTTTTT
TRBV6-1,NA,TRBJ2-3,TRBD2,CASSAASGGLTDTQYF,TGTGCCAGCAGTGCGGCTAGCGGGGGACTCACAGATACGCAGTATTTT
TRBV3-1/TRBV3-2,NA,TRBJ1-2,NA,CASSQELVDRANYGYTF,TGTGCCAGCAGCCAAGAATTGGTCGACAGAGCCAACTATGGCTACACCTTC
TRBV12-5,NA,TRBJ1-5,NA,CASGWGLDQPQHF,TGTGCTAGTGGCTGGGGGCTCGATCAGCCCCAGCATTTT
TRBV20-1,once,TRBJ2-5,NA,CSASPPGSQETQYF,TGCAGTGCTAGTCCACCGGGCAGTCAAGAGACCCAGTACTTC
TRBV5-5,NA,TRBJ1-6,TRBD1,CASSPGQRDGSPLHF,TGTGCCAGCAGCCCGGGACAGAGGGACGGTTCACCCCTCCACTTT
TRBV29-1,NA,TRBJ1-2,TRBD1,CSVDRGGYGYTF,TGCAGCGTCGACAGGGGCGGCTATGGCTACACCTTC
TRBV3-1/TRBV3-2,NA,TRBJ2-5,NA,CASSQDVETQYF,TGTGCCAGCAGCCAAGATGTAGAGACCCAGTACTTC